The next 21 T cell receptor beta chains were all read from a single sample in a study of Ad26.COV2.S vaccination and SARS-CoV-2 variants. Treatment reported: around 19 received Ad26.COV2.S at low or high dose, single or two shots; about 5 received placebo; per-sample allocation not given. After the first vaccine or placebo injection, samples were drawn on day 63. Libraries were prepared by immunoSEQ multiplex PCR; TCRdb keeps only in-frame clonotypes and omits some of them. The sample carries over 400,000 clones, approximately 92% recorded once. Material: peripheral blood, obtained in a trial of Ad26.COV2.S vaccine versus placebo. All receptors come from a person aged 18-65 years who received the Ad26.COV2.S COVID-19 vaccine or a placebo.

The chain joins TRBV9 to TRBJ1-2; D might be TRBD1 (6 bases). Germline assignment: CDR1 SGDLS and CDR2 YYNGEE. Trimming removed 4 bases from V and 7 bases from J, with 23 bases in between. The CDR3 consists of 16 residues. The CDR3 nucleotides are TGTGCCAGCAGCCTAGGGGGGACCACCGGAGGGGGTGGCTACACCTTC. Its protein is CASSLGGTTGGGGYTF.

This clone was observed at least ten times. The chain has TRBV30 and TRBJ2-4; 8 positions agree with TRBD2. This CDR3 has 15 amino acids. Germline loops: CDR1 GTSNPN, CDR2 SVGIG (reference sequence). With V trimmed by 2 bases and J by 6 bases, 9 bases remained unmatched. Here the CDR3 reads CAWSLLSGGVNIQYF. Written as DNA, the CDR3 is TGTGCCTGGAGTCTACTGTCCGGGGGGGTAAACATTCAGTACTTC.

CDR3 in amino acids: CASSPAYGGYEQYF. CDR3 nucleotides: TGTGCCAGCAGCCCAGCATATGGGGGCTACGAGCAGTACTTC. V and J are TRBV14 and TRBJ2-7; D is possibly TRBD1 or TRBD2 (5 bases each). Trimming took 4 bases from V and 3 from J, leaving 13 bases between them. Germline V CDR1 and CDR2: SGHDN, FVKESK. CDR3 length equals 14 residues.

V gene TRBV2 combines with J gene TRBJ2-2; D is possibly TRBD1 (6 bases). CDR3 size: 19 residues. The V gene lost 0 bases and the J gene lost 5 bases, with 22 bases spanning the gap. The germline V gene has CDR1 SNHLY and CDR2 FYNNEI. The CDR3, as DNA: TGTGCCAGCAGTGAAGCCCTCAAGGACAGCGTAATCCTAACCGGGGAGCTGTTTTTT. As protein: CASSEALKDSVILTGELFF.

This clone came up a few times. The rearrangement joins TRBV30 to TRBJ1-1; tentative D call: TRBD1 (6 bases). This CDR3 contains 13 residues. The germline V gene has CDR1 GTSNPN and CDR2 SVGIG (reference sequence). V was clipped by 3 bases and J by 5 bases, with 13 bases between them. The CDR3 protein is CAWRADRRTEAFF. The CDR3 DNA reads TGTGCCTGGAGGGCAGACAGGAGGACTGAAGCTTTCTTT.

The chain couples TRBV21-1 to TRBJ1-1. TRBV21-1 has pseudogene status. The CDR3 has 14 amino acids. The CDR3 bases are TGTGCCAGCAGCAAATTAAACCGGGACCTGGAGGCTTTCTTT. Its protein is CASSKLNRDLEAFF.

The count of this clone is one. V is TRBV27 and J is TRBJ1-5, with 8 positions matching TRBD1. In germline, CDR1 is MNHEY, CDR2 SMNVEV (reference sequence). The CDR3 length is 15 residues. Trimming cost V 6 bases and J 4 bases; bases outside gene matches: 8. In nucleotides, the CDR3 is TGTGCCAGCAGCGGGGTGGGGACAGGTAATCAGCCCCAGCATTTT. Its protein product is CASSGVGTGNQPQHF.

This rearrangement joins TRBV5-1 to TRBJ2-3; possible D gene TRBD2, 6 bases. Germline V gives CDR1 SGHRS, CDR2 YFSETQ. This CDR3 region has 14 residues. Trimming left V 4 bases short and J 2 bases short, with 11 bases between. The CDR3 DNA is TGCGCCAGCAGCCCGCGGGACCACACAGATACGCAGTATTTT. It is translated as CASSPRDHTDTQYF.

The V and J genes are TRBV19 and TRBJ2-1; TRBD2 agrees at 12 bases. Germline CDR1 and CDR2: LNHDA and SQIVND (reference sequence). The junction had 13 bases not matched to a gene; V was cut back by 3 bases and J by 4 bases. The CDR3 has 19 residues. CDR3 bases: TGTGCCAGTAGTATCCCCGGGACTAGCGGGTCCTCGTATTACAATGAGCAGTTCTTC. It encodes CASSIPGTSGSSYYNEQFF.

The V call is TRBV6-2 or TRBV6-3, the J call TRBJ2-7, with D tentatively TRBD1 (7 bases). Germline assignment: CDR1 MNHEY and CDR2 SVGEGT. This CDR3 comprises 13 residues. V lost 5 bases and J lost 6, with 14 bases in between. The CDR3 DNA reads TGTGCCAGCAGTACCGAGCAGGGGGGCGAGCAGTACTTC. Its translation is CASSTEQGGEQYF.

This clone appeared once. The CDR3 spells CASSTYTGTGLDSATEAFF. The CDR3 DNA is TGTGCCAGCAGCACCTATACCGGGACAGGGTTGGATTCAGCCACTGAAGCTTTCTTT. The genes are TRBV5-6 and TRBJ1-1, with TRBD1 matching over 9 bases. The CDR3 runs 19 residues. V dropped 4 bases and J dropped 4; count of bases not matched to a gene: 20. CDR1 is SGHDT, CDR2 YYEEEE, per germline.

V gene TRBV7-2 combines with J gene TRBJ2-3; 12 bases are a match to TRBD2. The germline CDR1 and CDR2 sequences are SGHTA and FQGNSA. J was trimmed by 0 bases and V by 6 bases; bases with no gene match: 4. This CDR3 contains 16 residues. CDR3 amino acids: CASSQGTSGSTDTQYF. CDR3 sequence (DNA): TGTGCCAGCAGTCAAGGGACTAGCGGGAGCACAGATACGCAGTATTTT.

This chain links TRBV30 with TRBJ2-2; D is unclear. The CDR3 consists of 13 residues. Germline V CDR1 and CDR2: GTSNPN, SVGIG (reference sequence). Here the CDR3 DNA reads TGTGCAGGCGGTGCGCCGGGCACCGGGGAGCTGTTTTTT. Protein sequence: CAGGAPGTGELFF.

The chain employs TRBV7-8 and TRBJ2-3, with no clear D. Trimming took off 5 bases at V and 6 bases at J, with 9 bases between the two ends. The CDR3 runs 12 residues. Germline values: CDR1 SGHVS, CDR2 FQNEAQ. The CDR3: CASSPPYDTQYF. CDR3 coding DNA: TGTGCCAGCAGCCCTCCCTACGATACGCAGTATTTT.

The chain is built from TRBV2 and TRBJ2-4; 9 bases fit TRBD2. Germline-derived CDR1 and CDR2 are SNHLY and FYNNEI. Trimming removed 4 bases from V and 1 base from J; junction bases left unmatched: 2. This CDR3 has 15 amino acids. CDR3 in DNA: TGTGCCAGCAGTGTAGCGGGGGCCGCCAAAAACATTCAGTACTTC. Translated: CASSVAGAAKNIQYF.

The chain employs TRBV9 and TRBJ2-5; D possibly uses TRBD1 or TRBD2 (7 bases each). Germline V gene data show CDR1 as SGDLS and CDR2 as YYNGEE. CDR3 size: 16 residues. The germline V and J ends were trimmed by 3 bases and 2 bases, with 17 bases remaining between them. The CDR3 spells CASSATPGGVQETQYF. Here the CDR3 DNA reads TGTGCCAGCAGCGCCACCCCAGGGGGGGTACAAGAGACCCAGTACTTC.

The rearrangement links TRBV4-3 to TRBJ1-2; D unclear. V dropped 1 base and J dropped 4 bases, with 13 bases sitting between them. The CDR3 sequence is 15 residues long. CDR1 and CDR2 from the germline V gene are LGHNA and YSLEER. In DNA, the CDR3 is TGCGCCAGCAGCCAAGCTGTGACAAACGGCTATGGCTACACCTTC. Protein: CASSQAVTNGYGYTF.

J is TRBJ1-3 and V is TRBV11-2, with D perhaps TRBD1 (6 bases). CDR1 is SGHAT and CDR2 is FQNNGV in the germline V gene. The CDR3 consists of 19 residues. Deletions cut 3 bases from V and 1 base from J, with 22 bases between. CDR3 in amino acids: CASSFREGDIYPSGNTIYF. CDR3 nucleotides: TGTGCCAGCAGCTTCCGGGAGGGGGACATCTACCCTTCTGGAAACACCATATATTTT.

A note on this clone: It is unclear where the CDR3 begins or ends on the DNA, so no DNA is shown, and the CDR3 is as TCRdb lists it. The chain links TRBV28 to TRBJ1-6. Including both end residues, the CDR3 is 16 amino acids long. The germline V gene has CDR1 MDHEN and CDR2 SYDVKM. CDR3 residues: CASSSSDLRGNSPLHF.

This clone has just one count. This sequence joins TRBV3-1 (or the pseudogene TRBV3-2) and TRBJ2-6, with a weak D call TRBD1 (5 bases). The CDR3 consists of 16 residues. Germline V gives CDR1 LGHDT, CDR2 YNNKEL (reference sequence). V lost 1 base and J lost 3, with 10 bases in between. CDR3 sequence (DNA): TGTGCCAGCAGCCAAGGGTGGGGCCATGGGGCCAACGTCCTGACTTTC. It encodes CASSQGWGHGANVLTF.

The chain employs TRBV7-9 and TRBJ2-2, with 10 bases lining up with TRBD1. The germline V gene encodes CDR1 SEHNR and CDR2 FQNEAQ (reference sequence). With V trimmed by 5 bases and J by 6 bases, 9 bases remained unmatched. There are 16 residues in the CDR3. Written as DNA, the CDR3 is TGTGCCAGCAGCCGTGGACAGGGGGTGGTTGCCGGGGAGCTGTTTTTT. Translated, it gives CASSRGQGVVAGELFF.